This TCR beta chain is from a study of T cell responses to AZD1222 COVID-19 vaccine. This clone was recorded once. TCRdb's copy holds only in-frame clones and misses some; the assay was immunoSEQ multiplex PCR. The sample lists some 130,000 clones, more than 85% occurring once. The clonotype was recovered from an adult in good health. This specimen consisted of peripheral blood, obtained on day 0 of AZD1222 vaccination.

The CDR3 is CASSYSGPIQETQYF. In DNA, the CDR3 is TGTGCCAGCAGTTACTCCGGCCCAATCCAAGAGACCCAGTACTTC. The rearrangement joins TRBV6-2 or TRBV6-3 to TRBJ2-5; D remains ambiguous. Germline V gene data show CDR1 as MNHEY and CDR2 as SVGEGT. The CDR3 consists of 15 residues. V lost 0 bases to trimming and J lost 1 base, with 9 bases between them.